This TCR beta chain was captured by sequencing in a study of OX40 agonist ivuxolimab in advanced cancers. Study background: Patients with prior anti-PD-1, anti-PD-L1 or anti-CTLA-4 therapy were eligible; about 41% had some.

This clone appeared once. Produced via immunoSEQ multiplex PCR; TCRdb's table is partial and in-frame only. The table has about 65,000 clones, approximately 89% seen once. Looked up from germline, CDR1 is SGHRS and CDR2 is YFSETQ. Between the trimmed V and J ends, which lost 3 bases and 6 bases, there was a span of 15 bases. The CDR3 runs 14 residues. Sequences were derived from CD4+ or CD8+ T cells sorted from blood, sampled in a trial of the OX40 agonist ivuxolimab. The rearrangement joins TRBV5-1 to TRBJ1-2; D is possibly TRBD1 (6 bases). This sequence originates from an adult with an advanced solid tumor such as melanoma, head and neck, liver or kidney cancer. In DNA form, the CDR3 reads TGCGCCAGCAGCTCTCCAGGGGATTGGCATGGCTACACCTTC. As protein: CASSSPGDWHGYTF.